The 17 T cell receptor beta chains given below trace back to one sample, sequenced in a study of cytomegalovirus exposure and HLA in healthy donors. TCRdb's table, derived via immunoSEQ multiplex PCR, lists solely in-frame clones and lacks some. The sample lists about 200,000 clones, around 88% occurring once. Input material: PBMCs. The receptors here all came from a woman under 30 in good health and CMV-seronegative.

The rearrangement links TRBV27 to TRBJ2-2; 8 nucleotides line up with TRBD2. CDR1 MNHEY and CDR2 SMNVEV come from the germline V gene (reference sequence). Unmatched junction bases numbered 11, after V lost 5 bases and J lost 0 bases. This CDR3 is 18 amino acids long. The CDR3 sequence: CASSRTSPTKTNTGELFF. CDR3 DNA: TGTGCCAGCAGTCGGACTAGCCCGACCAAAACGAACACCGGGGAGCTGTTTTTT.

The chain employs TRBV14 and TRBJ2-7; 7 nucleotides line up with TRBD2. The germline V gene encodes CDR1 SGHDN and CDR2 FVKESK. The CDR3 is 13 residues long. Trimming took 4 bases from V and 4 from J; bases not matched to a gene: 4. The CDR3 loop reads CASSRGSGYEQYF. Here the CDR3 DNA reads TGTGCCAGCAGCCGCGGGAGTGGGTACGAGCAGTACTTC.

CDR3 in DNA: TGCGCCAGCAGCGCGACAGTCGTCTCTGGGGCCAACGTCCTGACTTTC. Encoded protein: CASSATVVSGANVLTF. The chain links TRBV5-1 to TRBJ2-6, with D possibly being TRBD1 (5 bases). The CDR3 sequence is 16 residues long. Trimming took 4 bases from V and 0 from J, leaving 11 bases between them. The germline V gene encodes CDR1 SGHRS and CDR2 YFSETQ.

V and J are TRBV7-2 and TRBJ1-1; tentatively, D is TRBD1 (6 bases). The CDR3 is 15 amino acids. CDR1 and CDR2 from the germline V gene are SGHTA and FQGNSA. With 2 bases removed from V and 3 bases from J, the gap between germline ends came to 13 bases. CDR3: CASSLSGAGDTEAFF. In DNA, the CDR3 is TGTGCCAGCAGCTTATCTGGGGCAGGGGACACTGAAGCTTTCTTT.

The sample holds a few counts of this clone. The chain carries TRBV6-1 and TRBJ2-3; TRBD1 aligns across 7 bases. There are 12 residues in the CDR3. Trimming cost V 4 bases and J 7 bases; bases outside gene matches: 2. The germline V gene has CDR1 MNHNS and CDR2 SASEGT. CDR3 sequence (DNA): TGTGCCAGCAGTGGACAGGGACATACGCAGTATTTT. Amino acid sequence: CASSGQGHTQYF.

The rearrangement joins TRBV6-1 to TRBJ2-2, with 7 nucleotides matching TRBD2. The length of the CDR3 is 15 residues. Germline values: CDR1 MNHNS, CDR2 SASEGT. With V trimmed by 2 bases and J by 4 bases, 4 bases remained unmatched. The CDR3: CASSELGGPTGELFF. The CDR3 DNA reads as TGTGCCAGCAGTGAATTGGGAGGGCCCACCGGGGAGCTGTTTTTT.

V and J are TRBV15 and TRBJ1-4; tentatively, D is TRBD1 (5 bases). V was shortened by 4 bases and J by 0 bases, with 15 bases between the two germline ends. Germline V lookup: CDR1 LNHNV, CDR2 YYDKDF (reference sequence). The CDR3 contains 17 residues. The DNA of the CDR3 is TGTGCCACCAGCACGGGGGAGGGGAGCGCAACTAATGAAAAACTGTTTTTT. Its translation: CATSTGEGSATNEKLFF.

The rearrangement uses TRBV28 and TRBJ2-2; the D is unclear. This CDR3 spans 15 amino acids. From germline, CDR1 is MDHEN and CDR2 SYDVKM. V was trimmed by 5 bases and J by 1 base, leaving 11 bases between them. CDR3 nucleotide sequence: TGTGCCAGCAGTATTGAGACAATGAACACCGGGGAGCTGTTTTTT. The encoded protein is CASSIETMNTGELFF.

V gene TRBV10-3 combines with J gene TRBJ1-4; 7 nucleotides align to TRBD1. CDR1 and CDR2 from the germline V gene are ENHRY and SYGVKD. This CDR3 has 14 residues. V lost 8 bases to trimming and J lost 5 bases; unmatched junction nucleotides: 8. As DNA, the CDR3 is TGTGCCATCGGTAGACAGGGAGAGAATGAAAAACTGTTTTTT. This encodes CAIGRQGENEKLFF.

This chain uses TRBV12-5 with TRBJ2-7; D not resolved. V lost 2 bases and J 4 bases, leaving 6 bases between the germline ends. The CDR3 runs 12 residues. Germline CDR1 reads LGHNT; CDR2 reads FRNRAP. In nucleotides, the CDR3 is TGTGCTAGTGGTTTGTCTATGTACGAGCAGTACTTC. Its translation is CASGLSMYEQYF.

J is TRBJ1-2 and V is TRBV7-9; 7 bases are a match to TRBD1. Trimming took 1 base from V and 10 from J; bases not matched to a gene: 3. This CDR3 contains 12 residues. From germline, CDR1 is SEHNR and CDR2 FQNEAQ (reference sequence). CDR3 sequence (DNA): TGTGCCAGCAGCTTAGGGGACAGCCTCTACACCTTC. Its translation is CASSLGDSLYTF.

CDR3 sequence reads: CASSLAGRSNYEQYF. CDR3 bases: TGTGCCAGCAGCTTAGCTGGGAGGTCGAACTACGAGCAGTACTTC. The gene calls are TRBV7-2 and TRBJ2-7, with a weak D call TRBD2 (6 bases). This CDR3 has 15 amino acids. The V gene lost 0 bases and the J gene lost 3 bases, with 12 bases spanning the gap. In germline, CDR1 is SGHTA, CDR2 FQGNSA.

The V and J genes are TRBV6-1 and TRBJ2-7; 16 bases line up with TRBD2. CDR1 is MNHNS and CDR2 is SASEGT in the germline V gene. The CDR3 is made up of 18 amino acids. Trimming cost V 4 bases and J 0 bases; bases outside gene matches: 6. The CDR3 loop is CASSVGTSGRGISYEQYF. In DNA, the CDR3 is TGTGCCAGCAGTGTGGGGACTAGCGGGAGGGGCATCTCCTACGAGCAGTACTTC.

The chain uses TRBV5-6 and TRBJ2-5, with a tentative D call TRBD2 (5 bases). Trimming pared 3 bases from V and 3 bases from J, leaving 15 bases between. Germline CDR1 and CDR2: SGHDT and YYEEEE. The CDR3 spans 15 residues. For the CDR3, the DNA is TGTGCCAGCAGCTCCATAAACGACGGGAAAGAGACCCAGTACTTC. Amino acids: CASSSINDGKETQYF.

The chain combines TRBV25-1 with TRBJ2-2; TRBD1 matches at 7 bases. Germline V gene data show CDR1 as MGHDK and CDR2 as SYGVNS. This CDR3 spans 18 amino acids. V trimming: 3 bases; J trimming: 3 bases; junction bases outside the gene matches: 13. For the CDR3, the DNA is TGTGCCAGCAGTGACCTTAAGCAAACAGGGGCAGACACCGGGGAGCTGTTTTTT. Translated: CASSDLKQTGADTGELFF. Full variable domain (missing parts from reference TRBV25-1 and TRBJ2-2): EADIYQTPRYLVIGTGKKITLECSQTMGHDKMYWYQQDPGMELHLIHYSYGVNSTEKGDLSSESTVSRIRTEHFPLTLESARPSHTSQYLCASSDLKQTGADTGELFFGEGSRLTVL.

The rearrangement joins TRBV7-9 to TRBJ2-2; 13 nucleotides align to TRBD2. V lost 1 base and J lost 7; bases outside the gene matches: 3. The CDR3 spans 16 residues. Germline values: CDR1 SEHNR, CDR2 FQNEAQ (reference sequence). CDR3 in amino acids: CASSLGRTSGSGELFF. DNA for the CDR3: TGTGCCAGCAGCTTAGGGCGGACTAGCGGGAGCGGGGAGCTGTTTTTT.

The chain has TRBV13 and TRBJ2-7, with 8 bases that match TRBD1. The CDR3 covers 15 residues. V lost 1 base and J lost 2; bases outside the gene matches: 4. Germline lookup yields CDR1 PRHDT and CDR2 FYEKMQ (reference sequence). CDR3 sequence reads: CASSLERTGTYEQYF. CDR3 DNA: TGTGCCAGCAGCTTAGAGCGGACAGGGACCTACGAGCAGTACTTC.